The clone carrying this T cell receptor (beta chain) was counted many times. At one end the junction does not follow the germline gene, possibly because of a read error. These data originate in a study of low-dose radiotherapy and immunotherapy resistance in tumors. The authors amplified TCRs for about 18 PCR cycles with a constant-region primer and a V-primer adapter. From the reads, TCRdb called clonotypes with MiXCR, one entry per CDR3 protein. The sample lists roughly 48,000 distinct CDR3 sequences; roughly 31% were seen once. Time point reported: after trial treatment. Treatment given: LDRT plus nivolumab, ipilimumab, low-dose cyclophosphamide and aspirin (RACIN trial). The germline gives CDR1 SGHAT, CDR2 FQNNGV. The CDR3 sequence is 14 residues long.

The sample in question was PBMCs, obtained after low-dose radiotherapy plus immunotherapy. The gene calls are TRBV11-2 and TRBJ2-5; D remains ambiguous. This TCR was recovered from a male donor with rectosigmoid adenocarcinoma. CDR3 amino acids: CASTLPYHQETQYF. The DNA for the CDR3 is TGTGCCAGCACCTTACCCTACCACCAAGAGACCCAGTACTTC.